The rows below give T cell receptor beta chains drawn from one sample of a study of OX40 agonist ivuxolimab in advanced cancers. The protocol was immunoSEQ multiplex PCR, while the TCRdb copy is restricted to in-frame clones and leaves out a portion. Of about 77,000 clones listed, around nine tenths were seen once; the top ten hold approximately 4.8%. Specimen: CD4+ or CD8+ T cells sorted from blood, collected in a trial of the OX40 agonist ivuxolimab. Every receptor here comes from an adult with an advanced solid tumor such as melanoma, head and neck, liver or kidney cancer. The CDR3 runs from the conserved cysteine through the conserved F or W. D genes are given only for firm matches. Only some rows state a clone size, as once, few, many or a class for expanded clones.

V	size	J	D	CDR3	DNA
TRBV5-1	-	TRBJ1-4	TRBD1	CASSQRPGQGGEKLFF	TGCGCCAGCAGCCAACGCCCGGGACAGGGGGGAGAAAAACTGTTTTTT
TRBV7-9	-	TRBJ1-2	TRBD1	CASSSWTGANYGYTF	TGTGCCAGCAGCTCTTGGACAGGCGCTAACTATGGCTACACCTTC
TRBV6-1	-	TRBJ1-6	TRBD1	CASSATDRPNSPLHF	TGTGCCAGCAGTGCCACGGACAGGCCGAATTCACCCCTCCACTTT
TRBV11-2	once	TRBJ2-7	TRBD2	CASSLITSGGYEQYF	TGTGCCAGCAGCTTAATTACTAGCGGGGGCTACGAGCAGTACTTC
TRBV29-1	-	TRBJ2-3	-	CSVQTRSTDTQYF	TGCAGCGTACAAACTAGAAGCACAGATACGCAGTATTTT
TRBV2	-	TRBJ1-1	TRBD1	CASTDRVMTEAFF	TGTGCCAGCACGGACAGGGTGATGACTGAAGCTTTCTTT
TRBV9	-	TRBJ2-1	TRBD2	CASSPRTSGENEQFF	TGTGCCAGCAGCCCCAGGACTAGCGGGGAGAATGAGCAGTTCTTC
TRBV7-2	-	TRBJ2-1	TRBD2	CASIMGRGRGNEQFF	TGTGCCAGCATTATGGGGCGCGGGAGAGGCAATGAGCAGTTCTTC
TRBV10-2	-	TRBJ2-1	-	CASSRVYNEQFF	TGCGCCAGCAGTCGGGTTTACAATGAGCAGTTCTTC
TRBV7-2	-	TRBJ1-5	TRBD1	CASSFGQGNQPQHF	TGTGCCAGCAGCTTTGGACAGGGGAATCAGCCCCAGCATTTT
TRBV4-2	-	TRBJ2-7	TRBD2	CASSEGGTSGTSYEQYF	TGTGCCAGCAGCGAAGGAGGGACTAGCGGTACCTCCTACGAGCAGTACTTC
TRBV18	-	TRBJ2-5	-	CASSPLDSEETQYF	TGTGCCAGCTCACCACTAGACAGCGAAGAGACCCAGTACTTC
TRBV5-1	-	TRBJ2-5	TRBD2	CASSSPDLAGTETQYF	TGCGCCAGCAGCTCGCCTGACCTAGCGGGAACAGAGACCCAGTACTTC
TRBV29-1	-	TRBJ2-1	TRBD2	CSVPSGRRDSYNEQFF	TGCAGCGTTCCTAGCGGGAGGAGGGACTCCTACAATGAGCAGTTCTTC
TRBV7-2	-	TRBJ2-1	-	CASSLDVNEVYNEQFF	TGTGCCAGCAGCTTAGATGTGAACGAGGTCTACAATGAGCAGTTCTTC
TRBV7-9	-	TRBJ2-2	TRBD1	CASSLQGAGTGELFF	TGTGCCAGCAGCCTACAGGGGGCAGGGACCGGGGAGCTGTTTTTT
TRBV7-2	-	TRBJ2-7	-	CASSFGGGYEQYF	TGTGCCAGCAGCTTTGGAGGGGGATACGAGCAGTACTTC
TRBV6-1	-	TRBJ2-7	-	CASSGVGAGGYSLFYEQYF	TGTGCCAGCAGTGGTGTCGGCGCCGGGGGATATAGCCTATTCTACGAGCAGTACTTC
TRBV20-1	-	TRBJ2-7	-	CSARDLPEQYF	TGCAGTGCTAGAGATCTCCCCGAGCAGTACTTC
TRBV27	few	TRBJ1-1	-	CASSDRLEAFF	TGTGCCAGCAGTGACAGGCTTGAAGCTTTCTTT
TRBV7-8	-	TRBJ1-5	TRBD1	CASSLAASSTGSNQPQHF	TGTGCCAGCAGCTTAGCTGCCTCCTCGACAGGGAGCAATCAGCCCCAGCATTTT
TRBV29-1	-	TRBJ1-3	-	CSVVSSGNTIYF	TGCAGCGTGGTTAGCTCTGGAAACACCATATATTTT
TRBV30	-	TRBJ1-2	-	CALQGVDYYGYTF	TGTGCCCTGCAAGGAGTAGATTACTATGGCTACACCTTC
TRBV7-2	once	TRBJ2-7	TRBD1	CASIRDRGSYEQYF	TGTGCCAGCATCCGGGACAGGGGTTCCTACGAGCAGTACTTC
TRBV6-6	-	TRBJ2-1	-	CASSPQAGGNEQFF	TGTGCCAGCAGTCCCCAGGCCGGGGGCAATGAGCAGTTCTTC
TRBV9	-	TRBJ1-2	TRBD1	CASSVGGVWTGDYGYTF	TGTGCCAGCAGCGTAGGCGGGGTGTGGACAGGGGACTATGGCTACACCTTC
TRBV25-1	few	TRBJ2-6	-	CASSRASAGANVLTF	TGTGCCAGCAGTCGGGCAAGCGCTGGGGCCAACGTCCTGACTTTC
TRBV18	once	TRBJ2-7	-	CASSRWRDEEEQYF	TGTGCCAGCTCACGATGGCGAGATGAGGAAGAGCAGTACTTC
TRBV29-1	-	TRBJ2-5	TRBD1	CSVEHTGGAEETQYF	TGCAGCGTTGAACATACAGGGGGCGCGGAAGAGACCCAGTACTTC
TRBV7-2	-	TRBJ1-3	TRBD1	CASSAGRGHGGNTIYF	TGTGCCAGCAGCGCGGGCAGGGGGCATGGCGGAAACACCATATATTTT
TRBV30	-	TRBJ2-1	-	CAWSVQANEQFF	TGTGCCTGGAGTGTACAGGCTAATGAGCAGTTCTTC
TRBV6-5	-	TRBJ2-1	TRBD2	CASSVRLAGGIEQFF	TGTGCCAGCAGCGTCAGGCTAGCGGGAGGAATTGAGCAGTTCTTC
TRBV4-2	-	TRBJ2-3	TRBD2	CASSQDLAGRTDTQYF	TGTGCCAGCAGCCAAGATTTAGCGGGGCGCACAGATACGCAGTATTTT
TRBV21-1	once	TRBJ1-4	-	CASSKEGRATNEKLFF	TGTGCCAGCAGCAAAGAGGGCAGGGCAACTAATGAAAAACTGTTTTTT
TRBV6-6	-	TRBJ2-3	TRBD1	CASSYSSGTGPDTQYF	TGTGCCAGCAGTTACTCGTCCGGGACAGGGCCAGATACGCAGTATTTT